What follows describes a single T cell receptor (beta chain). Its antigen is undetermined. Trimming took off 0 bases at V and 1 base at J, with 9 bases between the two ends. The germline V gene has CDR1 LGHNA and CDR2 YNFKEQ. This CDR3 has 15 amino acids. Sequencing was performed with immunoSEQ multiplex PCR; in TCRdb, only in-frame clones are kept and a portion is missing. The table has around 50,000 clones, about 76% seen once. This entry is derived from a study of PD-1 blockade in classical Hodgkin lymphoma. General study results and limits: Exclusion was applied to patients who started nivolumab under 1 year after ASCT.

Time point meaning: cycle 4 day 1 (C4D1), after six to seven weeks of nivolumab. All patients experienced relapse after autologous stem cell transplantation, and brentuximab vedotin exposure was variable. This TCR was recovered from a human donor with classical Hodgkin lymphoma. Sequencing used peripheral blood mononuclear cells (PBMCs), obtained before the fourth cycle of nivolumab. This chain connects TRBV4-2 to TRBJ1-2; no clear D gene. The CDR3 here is CASSQEASYNYGYTF. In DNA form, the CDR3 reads TGTGCCAGCAGCCAAGAGGCCAGTTATAACTATGGCTACACCTTC.